This TCR beta chain was recorded in a study of control samples from healthy donors and cancer patients. In germline, CDR1 is MNHEY, CDR2 SVGEGT. V lost 6 bases to trimming and J lost 0 bases, with 11 bases between them. The CDR3 contains 15 residues. Sequencing was performed with immunoSEQ multiplex PCR; in TCRdb, only in-frame clones are kept and a portion is missing. The sample consists of tens of thousands of clones, approximately 84% of them appearing once. The receptor's source is a woman in her forties or fifties with lung cancer. The rearrangement uses TRBV6-2 or TRBV6-3 and TRBJ1-4; D is unresolved. The specimen was PBMCs. The CDR3 bases are TGTGCCAGCAGCCGCGAGGGTGCAACTAATGAAAAACTGTTTTTT. The encoded protein is CASSREGATNEKLFF.